Listed below are T cell receptor beta chains from one sample, sequenced in a study of T cell changes during pregnancy in multiple sclerosis. The data were produced by immunoSEQ multiplex PCR, yet TCRdb's version contains in-frame clones alone and is incomplete. Among under 30,000 clones listed, 90% to 95% were seen once. The material was CD4+ T cells from peripheral blood mononuclear cells, obtained after pregnancy. Receptors originate from a female donor with multiple sclerosis, enrolled in a pregnancy study. The CDR3 runs from the conserved cysteine through the conserved F or W. Each record gives: J gene, V gene, D gene, clone size, CDR3 protein, CDR3 DNA. D genes are given only for firm matches. Clone size is shown for a subset of rows, as once, few, many or a class of expanded clone.

TRBJ1-1,TRBV5-1,TRBD1,-,CASRSGGTEAFF,TGCGCCAGCAGATCAGGGGGCACTGAAGCTTTCTTT
TRBJ2-7,TRBV7-9,TRBD2,-,CASSLIGNGRAGQYF,TGTGCCAGCAGCTTAATAGGGAACGGGAGGGCCGGGCAGTACTTC
TRBJ2-5,TRBV5-6,-,-,CASSYQGSRKTQYF,TGTGCCAGCAGCTATCAGGGGAGTAGGAAGACCCAGTACTTC
TRBJ1-2,TRBV19,-,-,CASSAEVVLGHGYTF,TGTGCCAGTAGTGCGGAAGTTGTACTGGGACACGGCTACACCTTC
TRBJ2-7,TRBV5-6,-,-,CASSLEGARGLPYEQYF,TGTGCCAGCAGCTTGGAGGGCGCCAGGGGCCTACCCTACGAGCAGTACTTC
TRBJ1-1,TRBV18,-,-,CASSAPGHLNTEAFF,TGTGCCAGCTCAGCACCGGGACACTTGAACACTGAAGCTTTCTTT
TRBJ1-4,TRBV18,-,-,CASSPTATNEKLFF,TGTGCCAGCTCACCGACTGCAACTAATGAAAAACTGTTTTTT
TRBJ1-3,TRBV5-5,-,-,CASSLTGGFGNTIYF,TGTGCCAGCAGCCTGACAGGCGGTTTTGGAAACACCATATATTTT
TRBJ2-7,TRBV5-1,-,-,CASSSQAVGVSYEQYF,TGCGCCAGCAGCTCGCAAGCGGTCGGTGTCTCCTACGAGCAGTACTTC
TRBJ1-1,TRBV6-5,-,-,CASSFQGKGGTEAFF,TGTGCCAGCAGTTTCCAAGGGAAGGGAGGAACTGAAGCTTTCTTT
TRBJ1-2,TRBV6-5,TRBD1,-,CASRPQGATIYGYTF,TGTGCCAGCAGGCCCCAGGGGGCTACGATTTATGGCTACACCTTC
TRBJ1-5,TRBV18,-,-,CASSVSGDNQPQHF,TGTGCCAGCTCAGTATCAGGGGACAATCAGCCCCAGCATTTT
TRBJ1-2,TRBV28,-,-,CASLANYGYTF,TGTGCCAGCTTAGCTAACTATGGCTACACCTTC
TRBJ2-3,TRBV7-6,-,-,CASSFGDTVEGTQYF,TGTGCCAGCAGCTTCGGGGACACCGTTGAGGGTACGCAGTATTTT
TRBJ1-4,TRBV10-3,-,-,CAISESTRPNEKLFF,TGTGCCATCAGTGAGTCGACCAGGCCCAATGAAAAACTGTTTTTT
TRBJ1-6,TRBV6-6,-,-,CASSLRRQGRSPLHF,TGTGCCAGCAGTTTGAGAAGGCAGGGAAGGTCACCCCTCCACTTT
TRBJ2-1,TRBV7-2,TRBD2,-,CASSRRSGRGVSYNEQFF,TGTGCCAGCAGCCGACGTTCCGGGCGGGGGGTCTCCTACAATGAGCAGTTCTTC
TRBJ1-2,TRBV18,-,-,CASSPPNRQGGYTF,TGTGCCAGCTCACCACCGAACAGGCAGGGGGGCTACACCTTC
TRBJ2-5,TRBV6-6,-,once,CASSYRETQYF,TGTGCCAGCAGTTACCGGGAGACCCAGTACTTC
TRBJ2-2,TRBV6-1,TRBD2,-,CASSGRGGRKTGYSSGELFF,TGTGCCAGCAGTGGTCGGGGGGGGCGCAAAACAGGCTACTCGTCCGGGGAGCTGTTTTTT
TRBJ2-1,TRBV18,-,-,CASSPAEKYNEQFF,TGTGCCAGCTCACCGGCGGAAAAATACAATGAGCAGTTCTTC
TRBJ2-7,TRBV5-4,-,-,CASSLEVSGYEQYF,TGTGCCAGCAGCTTGGAAGTCAGCGGCTACGAGCAGTACTTC
TRBJ2-7,TRBV7-2,TRBD2,-,CASSLGASGSSYEQYF,TGTGCCAGCAGCTTAGGGGCTAGCGGTAGCTCCTACGAGCAGTACTTC
TRBJ1-4,TRBV18,-,once,CASSPIDGTNEKLFF,TGTGCCAGCTCCCCGATTGACGGGACTAATGAAAAACTGTTTTTT
TRBJ2-6,TRBV6-1,-,once,CASSEFSSGPGRTSGANVLTF,TGTGCCAGCAGTGAATTTTCATCGGGTCCCGGGCGGACTTCTGGGGCCAACGTCCTGACTTTC
TRBJ2-3,TRBV10-3,-,-,CAARRNRALTDTQYF,TGTGCCGCAAGGCGGAACAGGGCCCTCACAGATACGCAGTATTTT
TRBJ1-1,TRBV30,TRBD1,-,CAWSRDRMNTEAFF,TGTGCCTGGAGTAGGGACAGAATGAACACTGAAGCTTTCTTT
TRBJ1-2,TRBV5-1,-,-,CASSLDSAPPYGYTF,TGCGCCAGCAGCTTGGACAGTGCACCGCCCTATGGCTACACCTTC
TRBJ2-7,TRBV5-4,TRBD2,-,CAREVSSNTFNEQYF,TGTGCTCGGGAGGTCAGCTCAAATACTTTTAACGAGCAGTACTTC
TRBJ1-1,TRBV7-2,TRBD1,-,CASSPGTGALSTEAFF,TGTGCCAGCAGCCCCGGGACAGGGGCGTTATCGACTGAAGCTTTCTTT
TRBJ2-5,TRBV7-9,-,-,CASSLMSGYQETQYF,TGTGCCAGCAGCTTAATGTCAGGTTACCAAGAGACCCAGTACTTC
TRBJ2-7,TRBV5-1,TRBD2,-,CASSLIPGGALNEQYF,TGCGCCAGCAGCCTAATACCGGGAGGGGCGCTGAACGAGCAGTACTTC
TRBJ1-1,TRBV27,-,-,CASSPYKGGGGTEAFF,TGTGCCAGCAGCCCTTATAAAGGCGGAGGTGGCACTGAAGCTTTCTTT
TRBJ1-1,TRBV7-2,TRBD1,once,CASSPGQGQPVNTEAFF,TGTGCCAGCAGCCCAGGACAGGGGCAACCAGTGAACACTGAAGCTTTCTTT
TRBJ2-7,TRBV13,TRBD1,-,CASSFPGQGKYEQYF,TGTGCCAGCAGCTTCCCGGGACAGGGGAAGTACGAGCAGTACTTC
TRBJ1-2,TRBV9,TRBD1,-,CASSADRESYGYTF,TGTGCCAGCAGCGCAGACAGGGAAAGCTATGGCTACACCTTC
TRBJ1-4,TRBV6-1,TRBD1,-,CASSLLQGANEKLFF,TGTGCCAGCAGTTTATTACAGGGGGCTAATGAAAAACTGTTTTTT